This TCR beta chain was found in a study of tumor and adjacent non-tumor tissue in lung cancer. About the study: There were about twelve adenocarcinoma, a couple of squamous cell carcinoma and 1 small cell lung cancer cases. General study points: Tumor TCR diversity, when higher, was linked to shorter survival. Significantly higher TCR diversity was found in tumor than normal lung.

RNA was extracted from bulk tissue without any cell sorting. Of note for this clonotype: What it binds is not known. A read error is possible here, since a much larger clone lies one base away.

The ends were cut back, 7 bases at V and 4 bases at J, with 14 bases in the middle. This CDR3 contains 13 residues. Germline V CDR1 and CDR2: DFQATT, SNEGSKA (reference sequence). TCRbeta libraries were built with three rounds of nested PCR, modified from ARM-PCR. From the multiplex PCR reads, TCRdb called clonotypes with MiXCR, one entry per CDR3 protein. The data hold some 200,000 distinct CDR3 sequences, with around 71% observed a single time. The V call is TRBV20-1, the J call TRBJ2-1, with D perhaps TRBD2 (6 bases). The receptor comes from a man in his sixties with non-small cell lung cancer. The sample taken for sequencing was lung tumor tissue. The CDR3 coding sequence is TGCAGTGTTGCCCGCGGGGATTACAATGAGCAGTTCTTC. Translating gives CSVARGDYNEQFF.